A single sample gave rise to the 32 T cell receptor beta chains below, sequenced in a study of vaccination effects on CD4 cells after COVID-19. With the ViraFEST assay, the study expanded antigen-specific CD4+ T cells using viral peptide pools, then sequenced them. CD4+ T cell isolation took place after more than eight days of culture. Prior SARS-CoV-2 infection was absent in the vaccine recipients, as shown by negative nucleocapsid antibodies. No cognate antigen is known for these TCRs. Sequencing was performed with immunoSEQ multiplex PCR; in TCRdb, only in-frame clones are kept and a portion is missing. Of around 25,000 clones listed, 73% are singletons. The sample was CD4+ T cells from PBMCs cultured with SARS-CoV-2 spike peptides, taken before COVID-19 vaccination. The receptors originated from a human donor who received a COVID-19 vaccine.

CDR3 DNA: TGTGCCAGCAGCTTAGGGCTAAATGTCTACAATGAGCAGTTCTTC. It translates to CASSLGLNVYNEQFF. V is TRBV7-8 and J is TRBJ2-1; no firm D call. Trimming pared 1 base from V and 3 bases from J, leaving 10 bases between. The CDR3 consists of 15 residues. Germline CDR1 reads SGHVS; CDR2 reads FQNEAQ. Together with reference TRBV7-8 and TRBJ2-1, the CDR3 gives the full variable domain: GAGVSQSPRYKVAKRGQDVALRCDPISGHVSLFWYQQALGQGPEFLTYFQNEAQLDKSGLPSDRFFAERPEGSVSTLKIQRTQQEDSAVYLCASSLGLNVYNEQFFGPGTRLTVL.

The genes are TRBV27 and TRBJ2-5; TRBD2 might be the D (5 bases). V was pared by 4 bases and J by 4 bases, with 16 bases between. Germline V lookup: CDR1 MNHEY, CDR2 SMNVEV (reference sequence). The CDR3 sequence is 15 residues long. CDR3 sequence: CASSSPRSEGETQYF. CDR3 sequence (DNA): TGTGCCAGCAGTTCCCCACGTAGCGAAGGAGAGACCCAGTACTTC.

This chain uses TRBV5-8 with TRBJ2-5; 16 bases line up with TRBD2. Germline trimming cut 6 bases from V and 5 bases from J; bases unmatched to any gene: 7. The CDR3 is made up of 16 amino acids. Looked up from germline, CDR1 is SGHTS and CDR2 is YDEGEE. CDR3 protein: CASTKGLAGGLETQYF. The CDR3, as DNA: TGTGCCAGCACCAAGGGACTAGCGGGGGGGCTGGAGACCCAGTACTTC. Combining the CDR3 with reference TRBV5-8 and TRBJ2-5 gives the whole variable domain EAGVTQSPTHLIKTRGQQATLRCSPISGHTSVYWYQQALGLGLQFLLWYDEGEERNRGNFPPRFSGRQFPNYSSELNVNALELEDSALYLCASTKGLAGGLETQYFGPGTRLLVL.

The chain joins TRBV3-1 (or the pseudogene TRBV3-2) to TRBJ2-2; D is possibly TRBD2 (5 bases). CDR1 and CDR2 (germline): LGHDT, YNNKEL (reference sequence). V gave up 5 bases and J gave up 5 bases, with 15 bases separating them. This CDR3 region has 15 residues. The CDR3 spells CASSIRTHSTGELFF. As DNA, the CDR3 is TGTGCCAGCAGCATAAGGACTCATTCGACCGGGGAGCTGTTTTTT.

The rearrangement links TRBV14 to TRBJ1-3, with unresolved D. CDR3 length: 14 amino acids. Trimming shortened V by 1 base and J by 4 bases, and 8 bases separated the two germline ends. Germline lookup yields CDR1 SGHDN and CDR2 FVKESK. The CDR3 DNA sequence: TGTGCCAGCAGCCAAGGTTTGCCGGGAAACACCATATATTTT. This sequence encodes CASSQGLPGNTIYF.

This rearrangement joins TRBV29-1 to TRBJ2-3; the D is unclear. This CDR3 contains 14 residues. The germline CDR1 and CDR2 sequences are SQVTM and ANQGSEA. Trimming removed 7 bases at V and 0 bases at J, with 14 bases between. The CDR3 reads CSATVQMSTDTQYF. The CDR3 DNA reads as TGCAGCGCCACAGTGCAAATGAGCACAGATACGCAGTATTTT.

For the CDR3, the DNA is TGTGCCAGCAGCTTGACCTGGGACGGGGAGCAGTACTTC. Its protein is CASSLTWDGEQYF. This chain joins TRBV7-8 and TRBJ2-7, with D perhaps assigned TRBD1 or TRBD2 (5 bases each). The V end was cut by 3 bases, the J end by 7 bases, with 13 bases between. This CDR3 is built from 13 residues. Germline V gene lookup returns CDR1 SGHVS and CDR2 FQNEAQ.

The V gene is TRBV5-1, the J gene TRBJ2-1; the match to TRBD2 covers 9 bases. CDR1 is SGHRS and CDR2 is YFSETQ in the germline V gene. J lost 8 bases, V lost 4 bases, and 10 bases had no gene match. The CDR3 contains 15 residues. The CDR3 is CASSPVAGASDEQFF. DNA of the CDR3: TGCGCCAGCAGCCCAGTAGCGGGAGCCAGCGATGAGCAGTTCTTC.

The chain has TRBV2 and TRBJ2-1, with no clear D. Germline V gene sequence: CDR1 SNHLY, CDR2 FYNNEI. The CDR3 runs 14 residues. The V gene lost 0 bases and the J gene lost 4 bases, with 7 bases spanning the gap. The CDR3 sequence is CASSEASEYNEQFF. Here the CDR3 DNA reads TGTGCCAGCAGTGAAGCCTCAGAATACAATGAGCAGTTCTTC.

J is TRBJ1-4 and V is TRBV4-2; tentative D call: TRBD1 (6 bases). The CDR3 has 17 amino acids. Between the trimmed V and J ends, which lost 4 bases and 4 bases, there was a span of 19 bases. From germline, CDR1 is LGHNA and CDR2 YNFKEQ. This CDR3 reads CASSPSTQNRVNEKLFF. In DNA, the CDR3 is TGTGCCAGCAGCCCCAGCACACAAAACAGGGTTAATGAAAAACTGTTTTTT.

The V and J genes are TRBV29-1 and TRBJ2-1; 9 bases are a match to TRBD1. This CDR3 region has 16 residues. Germline V gives CDR1 SQVTM, CDR2 ANQGSEA. V lost 2 bases and J lost 8; bases outside the gene matches: 13. The CDR3 DNA follows: TGCAGCGTTGAACGAGGAGGGGACAGGGTGGGGTATGAGCAGTTCTTC. It is translated as CSVERGGDRVGYEQFF.

The rearrangement joins TRBV7-8 to TRBJ1-5; D possibly corresponds to TRBD1 (6 bases). The germline V and J ends were trimmed by 0 bases and 3 bases, with 15 bases remaining between them. The CDR3 is made up of 17 amino acids. Germline CDR1 is SGHVS and CDR2 is FQNEAQ. CDR3 loop: CASSLAGRTGINQPQHF. CDR3 coding DNA: TGTGCCAGCAGCTTAGCGGGGAGAACAGGGATCAATCAGCCCCAGCATTTT. The full variable domain, its missing parts supplied by reference TRBV7-8 and TRBJ1-5, is GAGVSQSPRYKVAKRGQDVALRCDPISGHVSLFWYQQALGQGPEFLTYFQNEAQLDKSGLPSDRFFAERPEGSVSTLKIQRTQQEDSAVYLCASSLAGRTGINQPQHFGDGTRLSIL.

The rearrangement links TRBV3-1 (or the pseudogene TRBV3-2) to TRBJ2-2; D gene ambiguous. Per germline, CDR1 LGHDT and CDR2 YNNKEL (reference sequence). Trimming shortened V by 4 bases and J by 7 bases, and 13 bases separated the two germline ends. The CDR3 extends over 14 amino acids. The CDR3 sequence: CASSRETLNGELFF. Written as DNA, the CDR3 is TGTGCCAGCAGCCGAGAGACTTTGAACGGGGAGCTGTTTTTT.

The V call is TRBV3-1 (or the pseudogene TRBV3-2), the J call TRBJ2-7; possible D gene TRBD1, 8 bases. Between the trimmed V and J ends, which lost 1 base and 1 base, there was a span of 17 bases. This CDR3 has 17 amino acids. The V gene's germline CDR1 is LGHDT and CDR2 YNNKEL (reference sequence). The CDR3 DNA follows: TGTGCCAGCAGCCAAGTATTAACAGGGGGAGGGTCCTACGAGCAGTACTTC. The encoded protein is CASSQVLTGGGSYEQYF.

The chain couples TRBV3-1 (or the pseudogene TRBV3-2) to TRBJ2-7; TRBD1 agrees at 7 bases. This CDR3 has 15 residues. V lost 1 base, J lost 3 bases, and 6 bases stayed unmatched. Germline V gene data show CDR1 as LGHDT and CDR2 as YNNKEL (reference sequence). CDR3 bases: TGTGCCAGCAGCCAAGCGACAGGGACCATCTACGAGCAGTACTTC. Translation: CASSQATGTIYEQYF.

This clone was detected only a few times. This sequence joins TRBV6-6 and TRBJ1-2; 7 bases line up with TRBD1. Germline V gene lookup returns CDR1 MNHNY and CDR2 SVGAGI (reference sequence). V trimming: 0 bases; J trimming: 6 bases; junction bases outside the gene matches: 4. CDR3 length: 14 residues. The CDR3 region has the DNA TGTGCCAGCAGTTACTCTGGACAGGAAAATGGCTACACCTTC. Protein product: CASSYSGQENGYTF.

The chain joins TRBV11-2 to TRBJ2-3; possibly TRBD1 for D (5 bases). The CDR3 sequence is 13 residues long. Deletions cut 1 base from V and 3 bases from J, with 5 bases between. The germline CDR1 and CDR2 sequences are SGHAT and FQNNGV. This chain's CDR3 is CASSLGQTDTQYF. Here the CDR3 DNA reads TGTGCCAGCAGCTTAGGACAGACAGATACGCAGTATTTT.

J is TRBJ2-3 and V is TRBV3-1 (or the pseudogene TRBV3-2); D is ambiguous. The CDR3 sequence is 17 residues long. V was shortened by 4 bases and J by 3 bases, with 20 bases between the two germline ends. Germline lookup yields CDR1 LGHDT and CDR2 YNNKEL (reference sequence). The chain's CDR3 is CASSPSYSDGPTDTQYF. The DNA of the CDR3 is TGTGCCAGCAGCCCTTCCTATTCCGACGGCCCAACAGATACGCAGTATTTT.

The CDR3 DNA reads as TGTGCCAGCAGCCAAGAGTGGGCGAGTCGGAACACCGGGGAGCTGTTTTTT. Encoded protein: CASSQEWASRNTGELFF. This sequence joins TRBV3-1 (or the pseudogene TRBV3-2) and TRBJ2-2; D call uncertain. Per germline, CDR1 LGHDT and CDR2 YNNKEL (reference sequence). This CDR3 has 17 residues. V was cut by 0 bases and J by 1 base, with 12 bases left in between.

The rearrangement links TRBV18 to TRBJ1-6, with 7 bases matching TRBD1. Trimming at V came to 8 bases and at J to 7 bases, leaving 5 bases not matched to a gene. The germline CDR1 and CDR2 sequences are KGHSH and LQKENI. CDR3 length equals 13 residues. Here the CDR3 reads CASRQGGNSPLHF. The CDR3 DNA reads as TGTGCCAGCCGACAGGGTGGCAATTCACCCCTCCACTTT.

This rearrangement joins TRBV6-5 to TRBJ1-6, with D possibly TRBD1 on 5 matching bases. The CDR3 contains 14 residues. V lost 11 bases to trimming and J lost 6 bases, with 17 bases between them. Germline V gene data show CDR1 as MNHEY and CDR2 as SVGAGI. The CDR3 nucleotides are TGTGCCGTCGGAGGGTGGGGGACTAATTCACCCCTCCACTTT. Its protein product is CAVGGWGTNSPLHF.

This clone has only a few counts. J is TRBJ2-7 and V is TRBV7-7; 7 nucleotides agree with TRBD1. Germline CDR1 reads SSHAT; CDR2 reads FNYEAQ (reference sequence). With 0 bases clipped from V and 6 bases from J, the junction kept 2 bases outside the gene matches. The CDR3 has 13 residues. CDR3 DNA: TGTGCCAGCAGCTTAGCGTCAGGGGGCGAGCAGTACTTC. It is translated as CASSLASGGEQYF.

This chain connects TRBV2 to TRBJ1-4; weak D call: TRBD1 (6 bases). Trimming left V 6 bases short and J 8 bases short, with 16 bases between. The CDR3 covers 14 residues. Germline lookup yields CDR1 SNHLY and CDR2 FYNNEI. In DNA, the CDR3 is TGTGCCAGCAGGGAACAGGGAGAAGGGGAAAAACTGTTTTTT. Amino acids: CASREQGEGEKLFF.

The chain links TRBV4-1 to TRBJ2-1; 9 bases map to TRBD2. With V trimmed by 0 bases and J by 8 bases, 5 bases remained unmatched. Germline loops: CDR1 MGHRA, CDR2 YSYEKL. The CDR3 length is 15 residues. The CDR3 loop is CASSQDGTSFHEQFF. DNA of the CDR3: TGCGCCAGCAGCCAAGATGGGACTAGCTTCCATGAGCAGTTCTTC.

V gene TRBV6-6 combines with J gene TRBJ1-3; D is ambiguous. This CDR3 contains 13 residues. Trimming took 8 bases from V and 0 from J, leaving 8 bases between them. Germline V lookup: CDR1 MNHNY, CDR2 SVGAGI (reference sequence). The DNA for the CDR3 is TGTGCCAGCGCTGGCAGCTCTGGAAACACCATATATTTT. This gives the protein CASAGSSGNTIYF.

This chain joins TRBV10-2 and TRBJ2-7; 9 bases are shared with TRBD1. Unmatched junction bases numbered 4, after V lost 7 bases and J lost 0 bases. The CDR3 sequence is 14 residues long. Germline V gene lookup returns CDR1 WSHSY and CDR2 SAAADI. For the CDR3, the DNA is TGCGCCAGCAATGGACAGGGGAGCTCCTACGAGCAGTACTTC. The encoded protein is CASNGQGSSYEQYF.

The chain couples TRBV15 to TRBJ1-1, with D possibly being TRBD1 (5 bases). The V and J ends lost 5 bases and 1 base respectively, with 11 bases between them. CDR1 is LNHNV and CDR2 is YYDKDF in the germline V gene (reference sequence). CDR3 length: 14 amino acids. The CDR3 DNA sequence: TGTGCCACCAGCCCCCCCCAGGGGAACACTGAAGCTTTCTTT. This translates into CATSPPQGNTEAFF.

The genes are TRBV27 and TRBJ2-1, with 10 positions matching TRBD2. After removal of 6 bases from V and 5 bases from J, the junction contained 7 bases not matched to a gene. This CDR3 region has 15 residues. Germline V gene sequence: CDR1 MNHEY, CDR2 SMNVEV (reference sequence). CDR3 sequence: CASRVSGGTHNEQFF. Here the CDR3 DNA reads TGTGCCAGCAGGGTTAGCGGGGGGACACACAATGAGCAGTTCTTC.

The CDR3 spells CASSRGSSGNTIYF. CDR3 bases: TGTGCCAGCAGCCGGGGCTCCTCTGGAAACACCATATATTTT. This chain uses TRBV27 with TRBJ1-3; tentatively, D is TRBD1 (5 bases). The germline V gene encodes CDR1 MNHEY and CDR2 SMNVEV (reference sequence). The CDR3 sequence is 14 residues long. The V end was cut by 6 bases, the J end by 0 bases, with 9 bases between.

The chain couples TRBV18 to TRBJ1-4, with D hard to call. This CDR3 is built from 15 residues. The V gene's germline CDR1 is KGHSH and CDR2 LQKENI. Between the trimmed V and J ends, which lost 4 bases and 0 bases, there was a span of 9 bases. Here the CDR3 DNA reads TGTGCCAGCTCACGCAACAGAGCAACTAATGAAAAACTGTTTTTT. Translating it yields CASSRNRATNEKLFF.

This clone was seen a few times. This chain connects TRBV2 to TRBJ1-5, with D unclear. In germline, CDR1 is SNHLY, CDR2 FYNNEI. CDR3 length: 14 residues. V lost 3 bases, J lost 0 bases, and 6 bases lay in between. The CDR3: CASSESDSNQPQHF. CDR3 coding DNA: TGTGCCAGCAGTGAGTCTGATAGCAATCAGCCCCAGCATTTT.

This clone was observed once. This sequence joins TRBV10-1 and TRBJ2-5; D unclear. Germline CDR1 is WNHNN and CDR2 is SYGVQD (reference sequence). The V and J ends lost 4 bases and 1 base respectively, with 7 bases between them. CDR3 size: 13 residues. The DNA of the CDR3 is TGCGCCAGCAGTGCCCGATCCCAAGAGACCCAGTACTTC. The encoded protein is CASSARSQETQYF.